Listed below are T cell receptor beta chains from one sample, sequenced in a study of TIL therapy for anti-PD-1-resistant metastatic lung cancer. Profiled with immunoSEQ multiplex PCR; TCRdb holds only in-frame clones, not every one. The repertoire holds tens of thousands of clones, with roughly 80% as singletons. Sequenced material: blood, taken at baseline. The receptors originated from a person aged 25-79 years with non-small cell lung cancer. Each CDR3 is given with its conserved first and last residue. A D gene is named only where the DNA matches it firmly. A clone size is listed for some rows: how often the clone was seen (once, few, many), or a class if it is expanded.

v_gene	j_gene	d_gene	abundance	len	CDR3nt	CDR3aa
TRBV4-3	TRBJ1-1	NA	few	14	TGCGCCAGCAGCCAAGAGACACGGAACACTGAAGCTTTCTTT	CASSQETRNTEAFF
TRBV2	TRBJ1-2	TRBD1	NA	15	TGTGCCAGCAGGGGGGACAGTGCCGGTCTGGATGGCTACACCTTC	CASRGDSAGLDGYTF
TRBV27	TRBJ2-2	NA	NA	13	TGTGCCAGCAGTTTAGCGAACACCGGGGAGCTGTTTTTT	CASSLANTGELFF
TRBV10-1	TRBJ1-1	NA	medium-sized	13	TGCGCCAGCAGTGACTACCGTGGAGGAGCAGCTTTCTTT	CASSDYRGGAAFF
TRBV11-2	TRBJ2-1	NA	NA	16	TGTGCCAGCAGCCCTAGGCCTGGACGAGGGTTCGATGAGCAGTTCTTC	CASSPRPGRGFDEQFF
TRBV4-1	TRBJ1-5	NA	few	16	TGCGCCAGCAGCCAAGAGGGGGCGCAGGGCAATCAGCCCCAGCATTTT	CASSQEGAQGNQPQHF
TRBV27	TRBJ1-5	NA	NA	13	TGTGCCTCCGGGGGGCGTGGCAATCAGCCCCAGCATTTT	CASGGRGNQPQHF
TRBV30	TRBJ2-7	NA	NA	14	TGTGCCTGGAGTGTAGCTGTTGGCCCGTACGAGCAGTACTTC	CAWSVAVGPYEQYF
TRBV7-9	TRBJ2-1	TRBD1	NA	16	TGTGCCAGCAGCCCAGGGGGCAGGGGGTCCTACAATGAGCAGTTCTTC	CASSPGGRGSYNEQFF
TRBV11-3	TRBJ2-1	NA	NA	13	TGTGCCAGCAGCTTAGCCAGGGTCGGTGAGCAGTTCTTC	CASSLARVGEQFF
TRBV30	TRBJ1-6	NA	NA	15	TGTGCCTGGAGTGAAGGGGAGGGTTCTACTTCACCCCTCCACTTT	CAWSEGEGSTSPLHF
TRBV7-2	TRBJ1-3	NA	NA	15	TGTGCCAGCAGATTAGGGGTGAACGGTGGAAACACCATATATTTT	CASRLGVNGGNTIYF
TRBV6-5	TRBJ2-1	TRBD1	NA	13	TGTGCCAGCAGTACCGGGACAGGGTATGAGCAGTTCTTC	CASSTGTGYEQFF
TRBV7-9	TRBJ2-7	TRBD1	few	17	TGTGCCAGCAGCCCAGACAGGGGAAGGTCCCAAATCTACGAGCAGTACTTC	CASSPDRGRSQIYEQYF
TRBV7-9	TRBJ1-3	NA	few	14	TGTGCCAGCAGCCCGACAGGTTCTGGAAACACCATATATTTT	CASSPTGSGNTIYF
TRBV6-5	TRBJ2-7	NA	NA	14	TGTGCCAGCCGGGGGGCCAGGGAGAAATACGAGCAGTACTTC	CASRGAREKYEQYF
TRBV5-4	TRBJ2-1	TRBD2	NA	14	TGTGCCAGCAGCTTGAGCGGGAGTTACAATGAGCAGTTCTTC	CASSLSGSYNEQFF
TRBV5-4	TRBJ2-3	TRBD2	NA	17	TGTGCCAGCAGCTTGGCGCTAGCGGGCCAAGGCACAGATACGCAGTATTTT	CASSLALAGQGTDTQYF
TRBV9	TRBJ1-1	NA	NA	13	TGTGCCAGCAGCGTAGATTGGTCGGGGGAAGCTTTCTTT	CASSVDWSGEAFF
TRBV29-1	TRBJ2-1	TRBD1	NA	14	TGCAGCGCCCCGGGACAGGGTGGGTACAATGAGCAGTTCTTC	CSAPGQGGYNEQFF
TRBV21-1	TRBJ1-1	NA	few	11	TGTGCCAGCATCTTACGCACTGAAGCTTTCTTT	CASILRTEAFF
TRBV12-1	TRBJ1-1	NA	NA	14	TGTGCCAGCAGCTCACACCAGGGGGCAGATGAAGCTTTCTTT	CASSSHQGADEAFF
TRBV19	TRBJ2-7	NA	NA	13	TGTGCCAGTAGCCCGACAGGTGGGTACGAGCAGTACTTC	CASSPTGGYEQYF
TRBV28	TRBJ2-5	TRBD2	NA	15	TGTGCCAGCAGTCAACTAGCGGGAGCTGGGGAGACCCAGTACTTC	CASSQLAGAGETQYF
TRBV5-1	TRBJ1-1	TRBD1	NA	17	TGCGCCAGCAGCTTTGTCCCAGGGGGCTTTTCGAACACTGAAGCTTTCTTT	CASSFVPGGFSNTEAFF
TRBV7-3	TRBJ1-1	NA	NA	15	TGTGCCAGCAGCTTGACCGGGGGCCAGAACACTGAAGCTTTCTTT	CASSLTGGQNTEAFF
TRBV5-5	TRBJ2-5	TRBD1	NA	17	TGTGCCAGCAGTTCCAAAACAGGGGCAACGTACCAAGAGACCCAGTACTTC	CASSSKTGATYQETQYF
TRBV7-9	TRBJ2-7	NA	NA	13	TGTGCCAGCAGCCCGGACCCCATTCTAGGGCAGTACTTC	CASSPDPILGQYF
TRBV5-1	TRBJ2-7	TRBD1	NA	16	TGCGCCAGCAGCTTAATAACAGGGGGCGTCAAGTACGAGCAGTACTTC	CASSLITGGVKYEQYF
TRBV5-1	TRBJ2-7	TRBD1	NA	14	TGCGCCAGCAGCTCCGACAGGGTATCCTACGAGCAGTACTTC	CASSSDRVSYEQYF
TRBV19	TRBJ1-1	NA	NA	13	TGTGCCAGTAGCCCGGACAGCGACACTGAAGCTTTCTTT	CASSPDSDTEAFF
TRBV7-9	TRBJ1-6	NA	NA	18	TGTGCCAGCAGCTTAGCCCCGGCTGGCAGAGGCGACAATTCACCCCTCCACTTT	CASSLAPAGRGDNSPLHF
TRBV7-2	TRBJ2-3	NA	NA	13	TGTGCCAGCAGCTTAGTAGGTACGGATACGCAGTATTTT	CASSLVGTDTQYF
TRBV7-8	TRBJ1-5	NA	once	18	TGTGCCAGCAGCCTATTCCCCACAGGGACCAGCAGCAATCAGCCCCAGCATTTT	CASSLFPTGTSSNQPQHF
TRBV7-2	TRBJ1-2	NA	NA	12	TGTGCCAGCAGCTTAGCGGGGGGCGCCTACACCTTC	CASSLAGGAYTF
TRBV9	TRBJ2-1	TRBD2	NA	15	TGTGCCAGCAGCATCAGCGGGGGGGCCCCCAATGAGCAGTTCTTC	CASSISGGAPNEQFF